These T cell receptor beta chains were read from a single sample in a study of identical twins. TCRdb re-called the 5' RACE reads with MiXCR, one entry per CDR3 protein. In the table there are about 720,000 distinct CDR3 sequences, about 9.4% of which are singletons. This sample was shared with a second study, whose subject was yellow fever vaccine responses in identical twins.

Sequenced: PBMCs. The source is a woman between 18 and 29 years old in good health. CDR3s include the opening cysteine and the closing phenylalanine or tryptophan. Fields, in order: V gene, D gene, J gene, clone size, CDR3 protein, CDR3 DNA. The D gene is left open where the match is weak. Clone size is not always given. Where it is, it says once, few, many or a class for expanded clones.

v_gene: TRBV27
d_gene: -
j_gene: TRBJ1-1
abundance: -
CDR3aa: CASSLSGREAFF
CDR3nt: TGTGCCAGCAGTTTATCTGGGCGTGAAGCTTTCTTT

v_gene: TRBV3-1
d_gene: TRBD2
j_gene: TRBJ2-1
abundance: few
CDR3aa: CASTRLAGVPNEQFF
CDR3nt: TGTGCCAGCACCAGACTAGCGGGAGTTCCAAATGAGCAGTTCTTC

v_gene: TRBV28
d_gene: -
j_gene: TRBJ1-1
abundance: -
CDR3aa: CASSPPGQTNTEAFF
CDR3nt: TGTGCCAGCAGTCCACCGGGGCAGACGAACACTGAAGCTTTCTTT

v_gene: TRBV12-3/TRBV12-4
d_gene: TRBD2
j_gene: TRBJ2-1
abundance: -
CDR3aa: CAISSPTSGTSITYNEQFF
CDR3nt: TGTGCCATCAGTTCCCCGACTAGCGGAACATCTATAACCTACAATGAGCAGTTCTTC

v_gene: TRBV3-1
d_gene: -
j_gene: TRBJ1-2
abundance: -
CDR3aa: CASSQVDRANYGYTF
CDR3nt: TGTGCCAGCAGCCAAGTTGACAGAGCTAACTATGGCTACACCTTC

v_gene: TRBV12-3/TRBV12-4
d_gene: TRBD2
j_gene: TRBJ2-2
abundance: few
CDR3aa: CASSLDLAGENTGELFF
CDR3nt: TGTGCCAGCAGTTTAGACCTAGCGGGGGAAAACACCGGGGAGCTGTTTTTT

v_gene: TRBV2
d_gene: -
j_gene: TRBJ2-7
abundance: -
CDR3aa: CASTTLGTRFSYEQYF
CDR3nt: TGTGCCAGCACCACCCTCGGGACACGCTTCTCCTACGAGCAGTACTTC

v_gene: TRBV7-2
d_gene: -
j_gene: TRBJ2-5
abundance: few
CDR3aa: CASSLEVAEETQYF
CDR3nt: TGTGCCAGCAGCTTAGAGGTAGCGGAAGAGACCCAGTACTTC

v_gene: TRBV28
d_gene: -
j_gene: TRBJ2-7
abundance: few
CDR3aa: CASSGGPKYYEQYF
CDR3nt: TGTGCCAGCTCCGGAGGACCGAAGTACTACGAGCAGTACTTC

v_gene: TRBV6-2/TRBV6-3
d_gene: -
j_gene: TRBJ2-1
abundance: few
CDR3aa: CASTLRPSSHNEQFF
CDR3nt: TGTGCCAGCACCCTACGCCCGAGCTCACACAATGAGCAGTTCTTC

v_gene: TRBV10-2
d_gene: -
j_gene: TRBJ2-7
abundance: -
CDR3aa: CASRTPGVPSTNEQYF
CDR3nt: TGCGCCAGCAGGACCCCAGGGGTCCCCTCGACGAACGAGCAGTACTTC

v_gene: TRBV5-1
d_gene: -
j_gene: TRBJ1-1
abundance: few
CDR3aa: CASSEWQTSNTEAFF
CDR3nt: TGCGCCAGCAGTGAGTGGCAGACCTCGAACACTGAAGCTTTCTTT

v_gene: TRBV3-1
d_gene: -
j_gene: TRBJ2-3
abundance: few
CDR3aa: CASSQAPMGADTQYF
CDR3nt: TGTGCCAGCAGCCAAGCACCGATGGGGGCGGATACGCAGTATTTT

v_gene: TRBV27
d_gene: TRBD1
j_gene: TRBJ1-5
abundance: -
CDR3aa: CASSGQGPYSNQPQHF
CDR3nt: TGTGCCAGCAGTGGACAGGGACCGTATAGCAATCAGCCCCAGCATTTT

v_gene: TRBV12-3/TRBV12-4
d_gene: -
j_gene: TRBJ2-5
abundance: -
CDR3aa: CASSPYGETQYF
CDR3nt: TGTGCCAGCAGCCCGTATGGGGAGACCCAGTACTTC

v_gene: TRBV5-1
d_gene: -
j_gene: TRBJ2-5
abundance: many
CDR3aa: CASSLVLTEETQYF
CDR3nt: TGCGCCAGCAGCTTGGTGCTGACAGAAGAGACCCAGTACTTC

v_gene: TRBV29-1
d_gene: TRBD1
j_gene: TRBJ2-5
abundance: -
CDR3aa: CSVVGGQEPQETQYF
CDR3nt: TGCAGCGTTGTGGGGGGACAGGAGCCTCAAGAGACCCAGTACTTC

v_gene: TRBV29-1
d_gene: -
j_gene: TRBJ2-4
abundance: -
CDR3aa: CSVPDPASAKNIQYF
CDR3nt: TGCAGCGTCCCCGACCCAGCATCAGCCAAAAACATTCAGTACTTC

v_gene: TRBV6-1
d_gene: TRBD1
j_gene: TRBJ2-1
abundance: -
CDR3aa: CASRRGGQYNEQFF
CDR3nt: TGTGCCAGCAGAAGAGGGGGCCAATACAATGAGCAGTTCTTC

v_gene: TRBV10-3
d_gene: -
j_gene: TRBJ2-1
abundance: few
CDR3aa: CAISSDRRPYNEQFF
CDR3nt: TGTGCCATCAGTTCCGACAGGAGACCCTACAATGAGCAGTTCTTC

v_gene: TRBV2
d_gene: TRBD1
j_gene: TRBJ1-6
abundance: -
CDR3aa: CASSDPGQGNSPLHF
CDR3nt: TGTGCCAGCAGTGACCCGGGACAGGGCAATTCACCCCTCCACTTT

v_gene: TRBV10-3
d_gene: TRBD2
j_gene: TRBJ2-2
abundance: many
CDR3aa: CAISEGLAGSTGELFF
CDR3nt: TGTGCCATCAGTGAAGGACTAGCTGGTTCCACCGGGGAGCTGTTTTTT

v_gene: TRBV7-2
d_gene: TRBD1
j_gene: TRBJ2-7
abundance: -
CDR3aa: CASSFPVKGQGSYEQYF
CDR3nt: TGTGCCAGCAGCTTCCCCGTTAAGGGACAGGGCTCCTACGAGCAGTACTTC

v_gene: TRBV9
d_gene: -
j_gene: TRBJ2-4
abundance: -
CDR3aa: CASSVAPTGQNIQYF
CDR3nt: TGTGCCAGCAGCGTAGCCCCGACAGGCCAAAACATTCAGTACTTC

v_gene: TRBV3-1
d_gene: -
j_gene: TRBJ2-2
abundance: -
CDR3aa: CASSQVRGVTGELFF
CDR3nt: TGTGCCAGCAGCCAAGTTCGTGGGGTCACCGGGGAGCTGTTTTTT